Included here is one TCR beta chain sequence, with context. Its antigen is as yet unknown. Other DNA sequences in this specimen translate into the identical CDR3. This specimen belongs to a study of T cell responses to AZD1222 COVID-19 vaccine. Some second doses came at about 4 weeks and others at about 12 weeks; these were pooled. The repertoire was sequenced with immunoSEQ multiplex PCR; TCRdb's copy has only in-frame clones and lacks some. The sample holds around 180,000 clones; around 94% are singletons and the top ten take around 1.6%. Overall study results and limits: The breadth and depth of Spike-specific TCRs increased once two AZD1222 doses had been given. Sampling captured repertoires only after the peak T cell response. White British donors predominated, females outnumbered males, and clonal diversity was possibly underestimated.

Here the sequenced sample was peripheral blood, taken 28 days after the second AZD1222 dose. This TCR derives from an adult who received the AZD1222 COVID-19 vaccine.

The CDR3 coding sequence is TGCGCCAGCAGTCGGGACAGGAATGAAAAACTGTTTTTT. It yields the protein CASSRDRNEKLFF. This chain uses TRBV5-1 with TRBJ1-4; 8 bases match TRBD1. This CDR3 region has 13 residues. Germline CDR1 reads SGHRS; CDR2 reads YFSETQ. Germline trimming cut 5 bases from V and 5 bases from J; bases unmatched to any gene: 2.